This record looks at one T cell receptor (beta chain) sequence and its context. This clonotype was seen more than once but under ten times. Its specific antigen is unknown. Base-call qualities are not available, and no considerably larger clone is one nucleotide away. The data derive from a study of CD8 T cells in ankylosing spondylitis (TCRdb year 2017). Background for the entire study: The study set out to find disease-linked TCR variants by profiling T cell receptor beta repertoires in ankylosing spondylitis patients and healthy donors. The full study cohort comprised around 25 ankylosing spondylitis patients and around 100 healthy donors. Samples of peripheral blood were taken, and for ankylosing spondylitis patients, synovial fluid was collected as well. What the work shows at the level of the full study, not this receptor alone: Some motif variants had previously been reported in the synovial fluid and blood of reactive arthritis patients, which suggests shared mechanisms of disease initiation. A TCR beta motif made up of under ten highly homologous amino acid variants appeared to be characteristic of blood from ankylosing spondylitis patients. The disease-linked clones were reported as significantly enriched in matched synovial fluid samples from ankylosing spondylitis patients. The disease-linked clones showed a CD8+ phenotype and occurred at relatively low frequencies in peripheral blood.

In the germline V gene, CDR1 corresponds to KGHSH and CDR2 to LQKENI. The junction carries 28 bases between V and J, which are trimmed by 3 bases and 8 bases respectively. There are 18 amino acids in the CDR3, from cysteine to phenylalanine inclusive. Of the read, only the CDR3 DNA is kept; its 54 bases are in frame from base 1. This sample was sequenced with an Illumina HiSeq 2500. Quantitative 5'-RACE with molecular barcodes was used to prepare TCR beta libraries. The original pipeline was this. A new computational method, built on a probabilistic model of VDJ rearrangement, was used to identify disease-linked TCR variants. TCRdb redid the processing of the public reads, applying fastp at Q25 and MiXCR, and retained in-frame beta chains. Rows matching on CDR3 protein sequence are summarized as one entry with the most common DNA and genes. The V and J calls come from TCRdb's annotation, not from the publication. Across this sample there are just over 300,000 distinct CDR3 sequences, with less than 25% seen only once. The top ten hold 3.5% of the sample.

This clonotype was obtained from a female donor with ankylosing spondylitis or in good health (not recorded which). The chain links TRBV18 with TRBJ1-2; TRBD1 might be the D gene, on 5 matching bases. The sequenced material came from blood, either unsorted or a sorted T cell fraction (not recorded which). CDR3 protein: CASSPSGFRGQGLDGYTF. The base sequence is TGTGCCAGCTCACCTTCCGGATTTCGGGGCCAGGGCCTAGACGGCTACACCTTC.